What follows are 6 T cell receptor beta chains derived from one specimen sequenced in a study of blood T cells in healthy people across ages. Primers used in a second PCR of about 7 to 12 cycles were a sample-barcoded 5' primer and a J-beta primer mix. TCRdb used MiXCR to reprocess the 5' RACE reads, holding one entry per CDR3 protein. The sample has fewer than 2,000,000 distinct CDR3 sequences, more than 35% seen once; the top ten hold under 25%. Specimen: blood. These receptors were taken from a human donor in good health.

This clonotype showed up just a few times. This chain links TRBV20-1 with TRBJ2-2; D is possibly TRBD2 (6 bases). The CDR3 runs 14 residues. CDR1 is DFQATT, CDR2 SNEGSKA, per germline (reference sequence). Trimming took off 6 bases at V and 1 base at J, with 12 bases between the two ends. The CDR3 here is CSASGDLNTGELFF. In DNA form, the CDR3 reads TGCAGTGCCTCGGGGGACCTGAACACCGGGGAGCTGTTTTTT.

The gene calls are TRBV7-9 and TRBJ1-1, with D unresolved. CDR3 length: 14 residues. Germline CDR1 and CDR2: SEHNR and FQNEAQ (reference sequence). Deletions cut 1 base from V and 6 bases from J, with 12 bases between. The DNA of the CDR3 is TGTGCCAGCAGCTTAGTCATCCGCTCGGCTGAAGCTTTCTTT. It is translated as CASSLVIRSAEAFF.

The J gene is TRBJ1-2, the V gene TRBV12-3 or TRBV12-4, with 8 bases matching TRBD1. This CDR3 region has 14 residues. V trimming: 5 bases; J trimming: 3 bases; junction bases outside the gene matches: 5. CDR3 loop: CASSRQGNYYGYTF. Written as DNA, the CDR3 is TGTGCCAGCAGTCGACAGGGGAATTACTATGGCTACACCTTC.

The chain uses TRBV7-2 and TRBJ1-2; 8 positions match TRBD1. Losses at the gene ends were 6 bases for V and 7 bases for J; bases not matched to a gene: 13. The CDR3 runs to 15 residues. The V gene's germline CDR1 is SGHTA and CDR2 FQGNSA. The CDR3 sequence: CASRSLDRAYFGYTF. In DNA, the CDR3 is TGTGCCAGCAGGTCTTTGGACAGGGCCTATTTTGGCTACACCTTC.

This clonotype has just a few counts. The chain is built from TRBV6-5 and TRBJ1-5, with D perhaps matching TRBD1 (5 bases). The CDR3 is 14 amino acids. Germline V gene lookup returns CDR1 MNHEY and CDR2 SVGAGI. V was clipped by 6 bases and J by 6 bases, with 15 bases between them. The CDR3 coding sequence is TGTGCCAGCAGCTCCCGGGAGGGGCCTCAGCCCCAGCATTTT. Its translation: CASSSREGPQPQHF.

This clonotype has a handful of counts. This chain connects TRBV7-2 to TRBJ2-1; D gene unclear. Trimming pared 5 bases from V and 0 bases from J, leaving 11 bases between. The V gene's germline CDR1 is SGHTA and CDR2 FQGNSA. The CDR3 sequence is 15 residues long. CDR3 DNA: TGTGCCAGCAGCGTCGACCTTACCTCCTACAATGAGCAGTTCTTC. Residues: CASSVDLTSYNEQFF.